This is a list of T cell receptor beta chains from one sample in a study of identical twins. Using its own MiXCR run on the 5' RACE reads, TCRdb lists one record per CDR3 protein. Seen here are 150,000 or so distinct CDR3 sequences, under 4.5% observed once, and the top ten hold roughly 8%. The sequenced sample was memory T cells sorted from blood. The receptors were sampled from a man aged 18-30 years in good health. Each CDR3 is given with its conserved first and last residue. A D gene is named only where the DNA matches it firmly. Not all rows give a size; the values are once, few, many and, for expanded clones, a class.

v_call: TRBV6-2/TRBV6-3
clone_size: many
j_call: TRBJ1-5
d_call: TRBD1
cdr3_nt: TGTGCCAGCAGCACACGGGACAGGAGGGTTTATAGCAATCAGCCCCAGCATTTT
cdr3_aa: CASSTRDRRVYSNQPQHF

v_call: TRBV12-3/TRBV12-4
clone_size: .
j_call: TRBJ2-2
d_call: .
cdr3_nt: TGTGCCAGCAGTTTACGGGGGGCAGGTAGCACCGGGGAGCTGTTTTTT
cdr3_aa: CASSLRGAGSTGELFF

v_call: TRBV20-1
clone_size: .
j_call: TRBJ2-3
d_call: TRBD2
cdr3_nt: TGCAGTGCTAGAGGCTTTAGCGGGAGTGCAGATACGCAGTATTTT
cdr3_aa: CSARGFSGSADTQYF

v_call: TRBV7-6
clone_size: .
j_call: TRBJ1-5
d_call: .
cdr3_nt: TGTGCCAGCAGCTTCCTCCAAAATCAGCCCCAGCATTTT
cdr3_aa: CASSFLQNQPQHF

v_call: TRBV7-2
clone_size: few
j_call: TRBJ2-7
d_call: TRBD1
cdr3_nt: TGTGCCAGCAGCGTGCGACAGGGCGGGGAGCAGTACTTC
cdr3_aa: CASSVRQGGEQYF

v_call: TRBV11-2
clone_size: many
j_call: TRBJ2-3
d_call: TRBD2
cdr3_nt: TGTGCCAGCAGCACCGGGACTAGCGGGAATCCGTCCACAGATACGCAGTATTTT
cdr3_aa: CASSTGTSGNPSTDTQYF

v_call: TRBV5-1
clone_size: many
j_call: TRBJ2-5
d_call: .
cdr3_nt: TGCGCCAGCAGCGTTCCCCAGGGTGGCGGAGAGACCCAGTACTTC
cdr3_aa: CASSVPQGGGETQYF

v_call: TRBV7-2
clone_size: many
j_call: TRBJ2-1
d_call: TRBD2
cdr3_nt: TGTGCCAGCAGCTCCGGGAAAGGTTCGGGAGGGGACAATGAGCAGTTCTTC
cdr3_aa: CASSSGKGSGGDNEQFF

v_call: TRBV28
clone_size: many
j_call: TRBJ1-2
d_call: .
cdr3_nt: TGTGCCAGCGCTCTGGGCGGGATCCTCACAAACTATGGCTACACCTTC
cdr3_aa: CASALGGILTNYGYTF

v_call: TRBV20-1
clone_size: many
j_call: TRBJ1-2
d_call: .
cdr3_nt: TGCAGTGCTAGGAGAGGGGATTTGGGCTATGGCTACACCTTC
cdr3_aa: CSARRGDLGYGYTF

v_call: TRBV2
clone_size: few
j_call: TRBJ2-2
d_call: TRBD2
cdr3_nt: TGTGCCAGCAGGAGGACTAGCGGGAGAGGGAACACCGGGGAGCTGTTTTTT
cdr3_aa: CASRRTSGRGNTGELFF